Presented here are 26 T cell receptor beta chains from one specimen sequenced in a study of PD-L1 blockade in urothelial cancer. Sequencing used immunoSEQ multiplex PCR; TCRdb keeps in-frame clones, though not all of them. The sample contains some 77,000 clones, approximately 90% of which appear only once. This specimen consisted of PBMCs, obtained around atezolizumab (anti-PD-L1) treatment. All receptors come from a woman aged 70 to 79 with urothelial cancer.

The chain carries TRBV29-1 and TRBJ1-2; D ambiguous. Germline V gives CDR1 SQVTM, CDR2 ANQGSEA. CDR3 size: 11 residues. Trimming cost V 7 bases and J 8 bases, with 14 bases left between them. CDR3 residues: CSAPQGGGYTF. In DNA, the CDR3 is TGCAGCGCTCCCCAAGGCGGGGGCTACACCTTC.

This clone was seen only once. This chain uses TRBV14 with TRBJ1-3; no clear D. V lost 1 base, J lost 11 bases, and 12 bases lay in between. This CDR3 comprises 13 residues. Germline V gene lookup returns CDR1 SGHDN and CDR2 FVKESK. The chain's CDR3 is CASSQVRQSSIYF. CDR3 DNA sequence: TGTGCCAGCAGCCAAGTTCGCCAGTCGTCCATATATTTT.

The chain carries TRBV27 and TRBJ2-7; maybe TRBD1 (6 bases). CDR1 MNHEY and CDR2 SMNVEV come from the germline V gene (reference sequence). The CDR3 has 14 residues. V was pared by 2 bases and J by 1 base, with 9 bases between. CDR3 residues: CASSLTGNSYEQYF. CDR3 nucleotides: TGTGCCAGCAGTTTAACAGGGAATTCCTACGAGCAGTACTTC.

This sequence joins TRBV4-1 and TRBJ2-7; 9 bases line up with TRBD2. Per the germline V gene, CDR1 is MGHRA and CDR2 is YSYEKL. V gave up 1 base and J gave up 3 bases; unmatched junction bases: 10. The CDR3 is made up of 17 amino acids. The CDR3: CASSQGIKVAGVYEQYF. CDR3 sequence (DNA): TGCGCCAGCAGCCAAGGGATAAAGGTAGCGGGAGTCTACGAGCAGTACTTC.

CDR3 DNA sequence: TGTGCCAGCAGTTTAATGGGACAGGGCTACGAGCAGTACTTC. Protein sequence: CASSLMGQGYEQYF. J is TRBJ2-7 and V is TRBV27; 9 bases align to TRBD1. The V segment lost 2 bases and the J segment 3 bases; nucleotides outside the gene matches: 2. This CDR3 has 14 amino acids. CDR1 is MNHEY and CDR2 is SMNVEV in the germline V gene (reference sequence).

The chain has TRBV7-6 and TRBJ2-5; 11 bases align to TRBD2. Unmatched junction bases numbered 2, after V lost 2 bases and J lost 0 bases. Germline assignment: CDR1 SGHVS and CDR2 FNYEAQ. The length of the CDR3 is 16 residues. The DNA for the CDR3 is TGTGCCAGCAGCTTAACACTAGCGGGAGACCAAGAGACCCAGTACTTC. Its translation: CASSLTLAGDQETQYF.

The V and J genes are TRBV5-5 and TRBJ1-2; TRBD1 agrees at 8 bases. This CDR3 contains 16 residues. V was clipped by 2 bases and J by 4 bases; unmatched bases: 10. Germline V lookup: CDR1 SGHKS, CDR2 YYEKEE (reference sequence). This chain's CDR3 is CASSFRGQGGGYGYTF. DNA of the CDR3: TGTGCCAGCAGCTTTCGAGGACAGGGTGGGGGCTATGGCTACACCTTC.

This chain links TRBV27 with TRBJ1-5; D not resolved. Germline lookup yields CDR1 MNHEY and CDR2 SMNVEV (reference sequence). Trimming cost V 6 bases and J 3 bases, with 15 bases left between them. The CDR3 length is 15 residues. CDR3 sequence (DNA): TGTGCCAGCAGCGGAAGAGGTAATTTCAATCAGCCCCAGCATTTT. As protein: CASSGRGNFNQPQHF.

This clone appeared a few times. V gene TRBV19 combines with J gene TRBJ2-2, with TRBD2 matching 7 bases. CDR3 size: 17 residues. Germline lookup yields CDR1 LNHDA and CDR2 SQIVND (reference sequence). V dropped 3 bases and J dropped 1; count of bases not matched to a gene: 8. In nucleotides, the CDR3 is TGTGCCAGTAGTATTCTAACGGGGGGACTGAACACCGGGGAGCTGTTTTTT. It codes for CASSILTGGLNTGELFF.

V and J are TRBV5-1 and TRBJ2-5; tentative D call: TRBD1 (6 bases). Germline V gene sequence: CDR1 SGHRS, CDR2 YFSETQ. Between the trimmed V and J ends, which lost 0 bases and 5 bases, there was a span of 8 bases. The CDR3 extends over 13 amino acids. CDR3: CASSLDQGETQYF. In nucleotides, the CDR3 is TGCGCCAGCAGCTTGGATCAGGGGGAGACCCAGTACTTC.

The chain uses TRBV7-9 and TRBJ1-5; TRBD1 matches 11 bases. V trimming: 4 bases; J trimming: 7 bases; junction bases outside the gene matches: 3. CDR1 and CDR2 from the germline V gene are SEHNR and FQNEAQ (reference sequence). The length of the CDR3 is 14 residues. The CDR3 reads CASSSGQGDQPQHF. CDR3 in DNA: TGTGCCAGCAGCTCGGGACAGGGGGACCAGCCCCAGCATTTT.

The chain combines TRBV11-2 with TRBJ2-2; possibly TRBD2 for D (6 bases). V was cut by 5 bases and J by 2 bases, with 12 bases left in between. Germline V CDR1 and CDR2: SGHAT, FQNNGV. CDR3 length: 15 residues. The chain's CDR3 is CASSDGGPNTGELFF. The DNA of the CDR3 is TGTGCCAGCAGCGACGGGGGACCCAACACCGGGGAGCTGTTTTTT.

The chain carries TRBV15 and TRBJ1-1, with 10 nucleotides matching TRBD1. The CDR3 consists of 15 residues. The junction had 7 bases not matched to a gene; V was cut back by 5 bases and J by 4 bases. Germline loops: CDR1 LNHNV, CDR2 YYDKDF (reference sequence). Here the CDR3 reads CATSVRQGAITEAFF. The CDR3 DNA is TGTGCCACCAGCGTCCGACAGGGGGCAATCACTGAAGCTTTCTTT.

The V and J genes are TRBV7-9 and TRBJ1-6; D gene unclear. Trimming cost V 0 bases and J 8 bases, with 14 bases left between them. This CDR3 has 16 residues. Germline V gives CDR1 SEHNR, CDR2 FQNEAQ (reference sequence). This CDR3 reads CASSLAGGLTHSPLHF. The CDR3 bases are TGTGCCAGCAGCTTAGCAGGCGGCCTCACCCATTCACCCCTCCACTTT.

The chain is built from TRBV29-1 and TRBJ1-1; D not certain. Looked up from germline, CDR1 is SQVTM and CDR2 is ANQGSEA. This CDR3 has 14 residues. The V gene lost 2 bases and the J gene lost 4 bases, with 14 bases spanning the gap. Here the CDR3 reads CSVESSPGSTEAFF. In DNA, the CDR3 is TGCAGCGTTGAATCTTCCCCGGGGAGCACTGAAGCTTTCTTT.

The gene calls are TRBV7-9 and TRBJ1-5; D not resolved. The CDR3 sequence is 17 residues long. Germline assignment: CDR1 SEHNR and CDR2 FQNEAQ (reference sequence). V was cut by 1 base and J by 0 bases, with 13 bases left in between. The CDR3 sequence is CASSLVGEGDSNQPQHF. CDR3 nucleotide sequence: TGTGCCAGCAGCTTAGTCGGGGAGGGCGATAGCAATCAGCCCCAGCATTTT.

This sequence joins TRBV9 and TRBJ2-1; 8 bases match TRBD2. This CDR3 region has 14 residues. Per germline, CDR1 SGDLS and CDR2 YYNGEE. Trimming took 4 bases from V and 9 from J; bases not matched to a gene: 9. Here the CDR3 DNA reads TGTGCCAGCAGCCCGCCAGGACTAGCACTTGAGCAGTTCTTC. Translating gives CASSPPGLALEQFF. Combining the CDR3 with reference TRBV9 and TRBJ2-1 gives the whole variable domain DSGVTQTPKHLITATGQRVTLRCSPRSGDLSVYWYQQSLDQGLQFLIQYYNGEERAKGNILERFSAQQFPDLHSELNLSSLELGDSALYFCASSPPGLALEQFFGPGTRLTVL.

The chain links TRBV10-3 to TRBJ2-3; TRBD2 matches at 15 bases. The trim removed 2 bases at V and 5 bases at J, leaving 8 bases unmatched. The CDR3 is 18 amino acids. The germline V gene has CDR1 ENHRY and CDR2 SYGVKD. The CDR3 loop reads CAISERGLAGGPEDTQYF. The CDR3 nucleotides are TGTGCCATCAGTGAGAGAGGACTAGCGGGAGGGCCGGAAGATACGCAGTATTTT.

The rearrangement links TRBV6-1 to TRBJ1-6; TRBD1 is a possible D gene (5 bases). The CDR3 contains 15 residues. Trimming left V 10 bases short and J 0 bases short, with 13 bases between. From germline, CDR1 is MNHNS and CDR2 SASEGT. CDR3 region: CAIETAGSYNSPLHF. Here the CDR3 DNA reads TGTGCCATCGAGACAGCGGGCTCCTATAATTCACCCCTCCACTTT.

V usage is TRBV18 and J usage is TRBJ2-2; TRBD1 might be the D (6 bases). The CDR3 is made up of 17 amino acids. Germline V gene data show CDR1 as KGHSH and CDR2 as LQKENI. Trimming shortened V by 2 bases and J by 0 bases, and 13 bases separated the two germline ends. The CDR3 coding sequence is TGTGCCAGCTCACCAGCTGTCAGGGGATCGAACACCGGGGAGCTGTTTTTT. Its translation: CASSPAVRGSNTGELFF.

CDR3 amino acids: CASSLRQGAGEQYF. The CDR3 DNA sequence: TGTGCCAGCAGCCTTCGACAGGGGGCAGGGGAGCAGTACTTC. The chain joins TRBV5-5 to TRBJ2-7; 10 bases are a match to TRBD1. This CDR3 contains 14 residues. The J segment lost 7 bases and the V segment lost 4 bases, leaving 8 bases of the junction unmatched. Germline V lookup: CDR1 SGHKS, CDR2 YYEKEE (reference sequence).

The gene calls are TRBV5-1 and TRBJ2-3, with a weak D call TRBD1 (6 bases). Germline assignment: CDR1 SGHRS and CDR2 YFSETQ. The CDR3 is 14 amino acids. The V end lost 7 bases, the J end lost 0 bases, and 12 bases lay between the germline ends. In nucleotides, the CDR3 is TGCGCCAGCCGAAATAGGGGGAGCACAGATACGCAGTATTTT. It translates to CASRNRGSTDTQYF.

The chain combines TRBV30 with TRBJ2-5; no clear D gene. Germline lookup yields CDR1 GTSNPN and CDR2 SVGIG (reference sequence). With 3 bases removed from V and 2 bases from J, the gap between germline ends came to 10 bases. The CDR3 covers 13 residues. The CDR3 region has the DNA TGTGCCTGGAGAAACGTCCTACAAGAGACCCAGTACTTC. Translating gives CAWRNVLQETQYF. The full variable domain, its missing parts supplied by reference TRBV30 and TRBJ2-5, is SQTIHQWPATLVQPVGSPLSLECTVEGTSNPNLYWYRQAAGRGLQLLFYSVGIGQISSEVPQNLSASRPQDRQFILSSKKLLLSDSGFYLCAWRNVLQETQYFGPGTRLLVL.

The chain uses TRBV7-8 and TRBJ1-1; the match to TRBD1 covers 8 bases. There are 15 residues in the CDR3. CDR1 SGHVS and CDR2 FQNEAQ come from the germline V gene. The V gene end was trimmed by 10 bases and the J gene end by 2 bases; junction bases not matched to a gene: 12. CDR3 DNA: TGTGCCAACGCACCCCTAGGACAGGGAAACACTGAAGCTTTCTTT. It translates to CANAPLGQGNTEAFF.

The CDR3 DNA follows: TGTGCCAGCACCCTAGACAGGGCTAACTATGGCTACACCTTC. It yields the protein CASTLDRANYGYTF. The chain carries TRBV11-2 and TRBJ1-2; 7 bases line up with TRBD1. CDR1 is SGHAT and CDR2 is FQNNGV in the germline V gene. This CDR3 comprises 14 residues. V gave up 7 bases and J gave up 0 bases; unmatched junction bases: 5.

This sequence joins TRBV4-1 and TRBJ1-1; TRBD1 might be the D (5 bases). Germline CDR1 is MGHRA and CDR2 is YSYEKL. This CDR3 has 16 amino acids. Trimming pared 4 bases from V and 4 bases from J, leaving 19 bases between. For the CDR3, the DNA is TGCGCCAGCAGCCGCGGGGGGTTAGTGGTGGGCACTGAAGCTTTCTTT. The encoded protein is CASSRGGLVVGTEAFF.